These 15 T cell receptor beta chains were sequenced from one sample in a study of radiotherapy plus CTLA-4 blockade in lung cancer (dated by TCRdb to the late 2010s). Receptors were amplified or captured by the immunoSEQ multiplex PCR assay. The immuneACCESS repertoire file appears here via TCRdb, limited to in-frame rearrangements. These files lack a portion of the clones; in checked studies, under half of the deficit traces to unresolved V genes, and the cause of the others is not known. This sample gives tens of thousands of clones in total; around 80% of them show up just once. The ten largest clones take up more than 8.5% of the sample. This specimen was peripheral blood, taken from a patient treated with radiotherapy plus ipilimumab. Receptor source: a human donor with non-small cell lung cancer who had a complete response to radiotherapy plus ipilimumab.

The chain couples TRBV11-3 to TRBJ2-3; no firm D call. The CDR3 is 15 amino acids. CDR1 and CDR2 (germline): SGHNT, YENEEA. V was shortened by 1 base and J by 2 bases, with 10 bases between the two germline ends. CDR3 sequence reads: CASSLGQTYTDTQYF. As DNA, the CDR3 is TGTGCCAGCAGCTTAGGACAAACCTACACAGATACGCAGTATTTT.

The V gene is TRBV11-2, the J gene TRBJ2-1; possibly TRBD2 for D (7 bases). In germline, CDR1 is SGHAT, CDR2 FQNNGV. V was clipped by 5 bases and J by 7 bases, with 24 bases between them. The CDR3 loop spans 17 amino acids. CDR3 sequence (DNA): TGTGCCAGCAGCCCCCCTAGGGCTAGCGGTAGGGGGAATGAGCAGTTCTTC. Protein product: CASSPPRASGRGNEQFF.

There are a few counts of this clone. The chain links TRBV6-1 to TRBJ1-2, with TRBD1 identical over 10 bases. The V gene's germline CDR1 is MNHNS and CDR2 SASEGT. V lost 2 bases to trimming and J lost 6 bases; unmatched junction nucleotides: 18. This CDR3 has 19 amino acids. CDR3 DNA sequence: TGTGCCAGCAGTGAATTGGATGCGACAAGGAGGGGACAGGGGCATGGCTACACCTTC. Its translation is CASSELDATRRGQGHGYTF.

The J gene is TRBJ1-2, the V gene TRBV7-2, with 11 bases identical to TRBD1. Germline CDR1 is SGHTA and CDR2 is FQGNSA. Losses at the gene ends were 1 base for V and 4 bases for J; bases not matched to a gene: 8. The CDR3 extends over 17 amino acids. The CDR3 nucleotides are TGTGCCAGCAGCTTAGTGTCCGGGACAGGGGGAACCTATGGCTACACCTTC. Translating gives CASSLVSGTGGTYGYTF.

This clone was picked up one time. V is TRBV10-3 and J is TRBJ1-1, with TRBD1 matching over 9 bases. Germline V gene data show CDR1 as ENHRY and CDR2 as SYGVKD. Unmatched junction bases numbered 14, after V lost 6 bases and J lost 0 bases. The CDR3 has 18 amino acids. The CDR3 loop is CAISLSTFGTGLNTEAFF. In DNA, the CDR3 is TGTGCCATCAGCCTCTCTACTTTCGGGACAGGGTTGAACACTGAAGCTTTCTTT.

The chain uses TRBV7-2 and TRBJ1-2, with 7 bases aligning to TRBD1. This CDR3 is 14 amino acids long. From germline, CDR1 is SGHTA and CDR2 FQGNSA. The J segment lost 3 bases and the V segment lost 1 base, leaving 2 bases of the junction unmatched. This CDR3 reads CASSLVGTDYGYTF. CDR3 nucleotides: TGTGCCAGCAGCTTAGTCGGGACAGACTATGGCTACACCTTC. Looking up the rest from reference TRBV7-2 and TRBJ1-2 gives the full variable domain: GAGVSQSPSNKVTEKGKDVELRCDPISGHTALYWYRQSLGQGLEFLIYFQGNSAPDKSGLPSDRFSAERTGGSVSTLTIQRTQQEDSAVYLCASSLVGTDYGYTFGSGTRLTVV.

This rearrangement joins TRBV7-8 to TRBJ2-3, with 7 bases fitting TRBD2. CDR3 length: 16 amino acids. CDR1 and CDR2 from the germline V gene are SGHVS and FQNEAQ. With V trimmed by 1 base and J by 2 bases, 6 bases remained unmatched. DNA for the CDR3: TGTGCCAGCAGCTTAGTGGGAGCGGGGCACACAGATACGCAGTATTTT. It specifies CASSLVGAGHTDTQYF.

The chain links TRBV10-2 to TRBJ2-4, with D possibly matching TRBD1 (6 bases). CDR1 is WSHSY, CDR2 SAAADI, per germline. The CDR3 totals 12 residues. Trimming took off 7 bases at V and 6 bases at J, with 10 bases between the two ends. The CDR3 protein is CASTDSPNIQYF. DNA for the CDR3: TGCGCCAGCACGGACAGCCCAAACATTCAGTACTTC.

CDR3 DNA sequence: TGTGCCAGTAAACAACCGAAAGGGATGAACACTGAAGCTTTCTTT. This gives the protein CASKQPKGMNTEAFF. V usage is TRBV19 and J usage is TRBJ1-1; D not certain. The CDR3 is made up of 15 amino acids. Germline assignment: CDR1 LNHDA and CDR2 SQIVND (reference sequence). Trimming cost V 7 bases and J 0 bases, with 15 bases left between them.

V and J are TRBV19 and TRBJ2-2; the D gene is possibly TRBD1 (7 bases). The V end lost 3 bases, the J end lost 4 bases, and 18 bases lay between the germline ends. Germline-derived CDR1 and CDR2 are LNHDA and SQIVND (reference sequence). This CDR3 is 17 amino acids long. The CDR3 DNA reads TGTGCCAGTAGTATTATTCCGGGCAGGGGGGTCACCGGGGAGCTGTTTTTT. It yields the protein CASSIIPGRGVTGELFF.

In this sample, this clone turned up once. The gene calls are TRBV19 and TRBJ2-5; 7 bases line up with TRBD1. Trimming removed 8 bases from V and 2 bases from J; junction bases left unmatched: 5. This CDR3 contains 13 residues. Germline CDR1 and CDR2: LNHDA and SQIVND (reference sequence). The CDR3 DNA follows: TGTGCCAGTGGGGTACAGGGGCAAGAGACCCAGTACTTC. Its translation is CASGVQGQETQYF.

This clone has only a few counts. The rearrangement links TRBV9 to TRBJ2-6; no clear D gene. Trimming removed 4 bases from V and 1 base from J, with 9 bases in between. The CDR3 contains 15 residues. Looked up from germline, CDR1 is SGDLS and CDR2 is YYNGEE. CDR3 bases: TGTGCCAGCAGCCCCCAAAATTCTGGGGCCAACGTCCTGACTTTC. Its protein product is CASSPQNSGANVLTF.

This chain joins TRBV18 and TRBJ2-7, with D perhaps TRBD1 (5 bases). From germline, CDR1 is KGHSH and CDR2 LQKENI. V was clipped by 2 bases and J by 5 bases, with 13 bases between them. This CDR3 is built from 14 residues. CDR3 protein: CASSPTHQGNEQYV. The CDR3 bases are TGTGCCAGCTCACCAACCCACCAGGGTAACGAGCAGTACGTC.

This chain links TRBV16 with TRBJ2-7, with 7 bases fitting TRBD1. V was clipped by 3 bases and J by 5 bases; unmatched bases: 10. The CDR3 is 15 amino acids. Germline V gene sequence: CDR1 KGHSY, CDR2 FQNENV. This CDR3 is CASSHPTGQAHEQYF. The CDR3 region has the DNA TGTGCCAGCAGCCACCCGACCGGACAGGCCCACGAGCAGTACTTC.

The sample holds one count of this clone. The chain combines TRBV7-2 with TRBJ2-3; D uncertain. The germline V gene has CDR1 SGHTA and CDR2 FQGNSA. Trimming cost V 10 bases and J 2 bases, with 10 bases left between them. The CDR3 runs 12 residues. For the CDR3, the DNA is TGTGCCAACGCCGTTAACACAGATACGCAGTATTTT. Translated, it gives CANAVNTDTQYF.